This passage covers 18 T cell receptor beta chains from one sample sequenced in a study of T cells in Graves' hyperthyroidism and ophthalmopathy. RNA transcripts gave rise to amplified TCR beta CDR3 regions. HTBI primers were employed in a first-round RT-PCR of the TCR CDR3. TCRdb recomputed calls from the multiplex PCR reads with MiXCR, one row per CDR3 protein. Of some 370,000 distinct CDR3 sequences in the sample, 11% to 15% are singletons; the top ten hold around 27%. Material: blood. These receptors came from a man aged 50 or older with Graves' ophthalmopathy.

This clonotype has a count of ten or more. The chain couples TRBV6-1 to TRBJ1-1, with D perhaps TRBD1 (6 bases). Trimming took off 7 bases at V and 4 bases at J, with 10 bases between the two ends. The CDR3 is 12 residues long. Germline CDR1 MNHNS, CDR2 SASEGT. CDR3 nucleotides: TGTGCCAGCACCGGGGGCCTCACTGAAGCTTTCTTT. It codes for CASTGGLTEAFF.

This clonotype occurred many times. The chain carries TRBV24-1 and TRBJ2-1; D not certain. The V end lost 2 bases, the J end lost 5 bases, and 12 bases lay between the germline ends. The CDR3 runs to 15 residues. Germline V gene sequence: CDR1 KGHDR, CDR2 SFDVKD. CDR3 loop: CATSDSGPFNNEQFF. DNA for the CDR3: TGTGCCACCAGTGATTCCGGACCTTTTAACAATGAGCAGTTCTTC.

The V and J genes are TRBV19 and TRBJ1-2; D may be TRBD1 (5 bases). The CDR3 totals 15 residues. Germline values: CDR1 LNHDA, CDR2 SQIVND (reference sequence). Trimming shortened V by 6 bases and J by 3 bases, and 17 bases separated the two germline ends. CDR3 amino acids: CASSQAFTTDYGYTF. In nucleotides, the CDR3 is TGTGCCAGTAGCCAGGCCTTTACGACAGACTATGGCTACACCTTC.

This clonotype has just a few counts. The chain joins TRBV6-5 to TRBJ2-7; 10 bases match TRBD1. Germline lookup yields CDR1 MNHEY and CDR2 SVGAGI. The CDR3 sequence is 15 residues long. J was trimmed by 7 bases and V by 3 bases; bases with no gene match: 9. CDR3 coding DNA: TGTGCCAGCAGTTATGTTTTCAGGACAGGGGGTGAGCAGTACTTC. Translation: CASSYVFRTGGEQYF.

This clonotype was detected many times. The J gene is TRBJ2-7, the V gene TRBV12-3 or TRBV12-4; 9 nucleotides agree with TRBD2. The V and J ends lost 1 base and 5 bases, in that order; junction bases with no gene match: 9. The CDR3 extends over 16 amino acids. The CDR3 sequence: CASSLVVLAGRDEQYF. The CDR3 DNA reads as TGTGCCAGCAGTTTAGTTGTTCTAGCGGGACGCGACGAGCAGTACTTC.

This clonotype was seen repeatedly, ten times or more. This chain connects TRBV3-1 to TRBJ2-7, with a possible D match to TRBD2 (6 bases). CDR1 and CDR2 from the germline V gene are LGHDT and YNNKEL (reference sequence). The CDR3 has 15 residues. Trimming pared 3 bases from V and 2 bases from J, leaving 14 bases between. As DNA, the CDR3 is TGTGCCAGCAGCCATAAGGGAGGCAGTCCCTACGAGCAGTACTTC. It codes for CASSHKGGSPYEQYF.

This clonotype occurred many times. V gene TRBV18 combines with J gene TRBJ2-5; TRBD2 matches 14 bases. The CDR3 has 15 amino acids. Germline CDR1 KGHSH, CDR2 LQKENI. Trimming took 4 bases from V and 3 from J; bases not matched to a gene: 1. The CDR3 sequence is CASSQGLAGEETQYF. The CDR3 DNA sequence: TGTGCCAGCTCACAGGGACTAGCGGGAGAAGAGACCCAGTACTTC.

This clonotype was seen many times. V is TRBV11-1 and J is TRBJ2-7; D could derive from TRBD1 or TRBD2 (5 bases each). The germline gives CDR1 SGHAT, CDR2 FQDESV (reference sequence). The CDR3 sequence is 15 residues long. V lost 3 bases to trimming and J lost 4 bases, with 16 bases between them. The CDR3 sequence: CASSLLSKGEYEQYF. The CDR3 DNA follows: TGTGCCAGCAGCTTGCTGTCGAAAGGGGAGTACGAGCAGTACTTC. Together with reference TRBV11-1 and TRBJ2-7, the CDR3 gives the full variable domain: EAEVAQSPRYKITEKSQAVAFWCDPISGHATLYWYRQILGQGPELLVQFQDESVVDDSQLPKDRFSAERLKGVDSTLKIQPAELGDSAMYLCASSLLSKGEYEQYFGPGTRLTVT.

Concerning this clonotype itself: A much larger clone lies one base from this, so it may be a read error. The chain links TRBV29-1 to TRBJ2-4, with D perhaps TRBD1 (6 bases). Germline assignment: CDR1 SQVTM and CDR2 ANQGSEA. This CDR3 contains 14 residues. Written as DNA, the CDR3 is TGCGGCGTTAGGGGACACTTAGCCAAAAACATTCAGTACTTC. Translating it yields CGVRGHLAKNIQYF.

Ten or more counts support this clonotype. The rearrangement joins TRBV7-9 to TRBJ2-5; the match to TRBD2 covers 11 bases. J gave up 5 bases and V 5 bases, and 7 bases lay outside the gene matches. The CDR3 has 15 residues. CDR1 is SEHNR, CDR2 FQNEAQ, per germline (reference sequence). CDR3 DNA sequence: TGTGCCAGCAGCGGGACTAGCGGAGGCCGTGAGACCCAGTACTTC. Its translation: CASSGTSGGRETQYF.

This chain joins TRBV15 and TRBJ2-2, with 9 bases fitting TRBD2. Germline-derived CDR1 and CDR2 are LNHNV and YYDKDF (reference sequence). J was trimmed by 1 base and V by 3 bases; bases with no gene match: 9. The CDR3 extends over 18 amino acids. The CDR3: CATSSEIAGEGNTGELFF. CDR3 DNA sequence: TGTGCCACCAGCAGTGAGATAGCGGGAGAAGGGAACACCGGGGAGCTGTTTTTT.

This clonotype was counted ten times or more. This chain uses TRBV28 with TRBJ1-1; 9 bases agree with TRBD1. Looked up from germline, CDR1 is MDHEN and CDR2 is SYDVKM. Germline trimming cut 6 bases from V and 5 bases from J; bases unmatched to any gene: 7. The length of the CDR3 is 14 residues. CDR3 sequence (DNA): TGTGCCAGCAGACCCGGGACAGGGTTTACTGAAGCTTTCTTT. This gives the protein CASRPGTGFTEAFF.

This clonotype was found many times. The CDR3 nucleotides read TGTGCCAGCCCCCTCCCAGACGGTGATAAGATGAACACTGAAGCTTTCTTT. Residues: CASPLPDGDKMNTEAFF. The J gene is TRBJ1-1, the V gene TRBV6-1; D unclear. The CDR3 spans 17 residues. CDR1 is MNHNS and CDR2 is SASEGT in the germline V gene. V lost 8 bases to trimming and J lost 0 bases, with 22 bases between them.

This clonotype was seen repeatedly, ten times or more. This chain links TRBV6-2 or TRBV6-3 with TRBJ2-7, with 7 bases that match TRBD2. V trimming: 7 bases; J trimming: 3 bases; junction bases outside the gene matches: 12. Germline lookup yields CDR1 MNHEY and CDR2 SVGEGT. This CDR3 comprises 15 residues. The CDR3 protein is CASIGAGETYYEQYF. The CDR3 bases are TGTGCCAGCATTGGGGCGGGAGAAACATACTACGAGCAGTACTTC.

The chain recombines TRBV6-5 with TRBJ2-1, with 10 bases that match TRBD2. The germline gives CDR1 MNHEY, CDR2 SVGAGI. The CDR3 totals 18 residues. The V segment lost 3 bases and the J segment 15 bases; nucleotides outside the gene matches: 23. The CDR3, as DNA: TGTGCCAGCAGTTATTATCCCATCGGACTAGCGGAGCTCGCGGGGGGGTTCTTC. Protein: CASSYYPIGLAELAGGFF.

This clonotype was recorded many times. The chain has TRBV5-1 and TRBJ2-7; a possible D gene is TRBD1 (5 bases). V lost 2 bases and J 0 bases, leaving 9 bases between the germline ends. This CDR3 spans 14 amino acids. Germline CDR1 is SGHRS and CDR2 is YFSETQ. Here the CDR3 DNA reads TGCGCCAGCAGCTTATCGACAGCCTCCTACGAGCAGTACTTC. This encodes CASSLSTASYEQYF.

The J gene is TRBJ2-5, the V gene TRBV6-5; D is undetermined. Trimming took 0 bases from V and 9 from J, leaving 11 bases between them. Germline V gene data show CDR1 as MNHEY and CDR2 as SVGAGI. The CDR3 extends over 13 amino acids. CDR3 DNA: TGTGCCAGCAGTTACTCGTGGCGAGACGCCCAGTACTTC. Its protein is CASSYSWRDAQYF.

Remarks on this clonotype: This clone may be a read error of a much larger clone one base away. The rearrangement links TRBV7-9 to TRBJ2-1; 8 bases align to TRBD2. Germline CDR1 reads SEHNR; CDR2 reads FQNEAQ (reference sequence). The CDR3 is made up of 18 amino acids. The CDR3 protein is CASSVSGVGRALFNDQFF. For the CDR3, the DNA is TGTGCCAGCAGCGTTTCGGGGGTCGGGAGGGCCTTGTTTAATGACCAGTTCTTC.